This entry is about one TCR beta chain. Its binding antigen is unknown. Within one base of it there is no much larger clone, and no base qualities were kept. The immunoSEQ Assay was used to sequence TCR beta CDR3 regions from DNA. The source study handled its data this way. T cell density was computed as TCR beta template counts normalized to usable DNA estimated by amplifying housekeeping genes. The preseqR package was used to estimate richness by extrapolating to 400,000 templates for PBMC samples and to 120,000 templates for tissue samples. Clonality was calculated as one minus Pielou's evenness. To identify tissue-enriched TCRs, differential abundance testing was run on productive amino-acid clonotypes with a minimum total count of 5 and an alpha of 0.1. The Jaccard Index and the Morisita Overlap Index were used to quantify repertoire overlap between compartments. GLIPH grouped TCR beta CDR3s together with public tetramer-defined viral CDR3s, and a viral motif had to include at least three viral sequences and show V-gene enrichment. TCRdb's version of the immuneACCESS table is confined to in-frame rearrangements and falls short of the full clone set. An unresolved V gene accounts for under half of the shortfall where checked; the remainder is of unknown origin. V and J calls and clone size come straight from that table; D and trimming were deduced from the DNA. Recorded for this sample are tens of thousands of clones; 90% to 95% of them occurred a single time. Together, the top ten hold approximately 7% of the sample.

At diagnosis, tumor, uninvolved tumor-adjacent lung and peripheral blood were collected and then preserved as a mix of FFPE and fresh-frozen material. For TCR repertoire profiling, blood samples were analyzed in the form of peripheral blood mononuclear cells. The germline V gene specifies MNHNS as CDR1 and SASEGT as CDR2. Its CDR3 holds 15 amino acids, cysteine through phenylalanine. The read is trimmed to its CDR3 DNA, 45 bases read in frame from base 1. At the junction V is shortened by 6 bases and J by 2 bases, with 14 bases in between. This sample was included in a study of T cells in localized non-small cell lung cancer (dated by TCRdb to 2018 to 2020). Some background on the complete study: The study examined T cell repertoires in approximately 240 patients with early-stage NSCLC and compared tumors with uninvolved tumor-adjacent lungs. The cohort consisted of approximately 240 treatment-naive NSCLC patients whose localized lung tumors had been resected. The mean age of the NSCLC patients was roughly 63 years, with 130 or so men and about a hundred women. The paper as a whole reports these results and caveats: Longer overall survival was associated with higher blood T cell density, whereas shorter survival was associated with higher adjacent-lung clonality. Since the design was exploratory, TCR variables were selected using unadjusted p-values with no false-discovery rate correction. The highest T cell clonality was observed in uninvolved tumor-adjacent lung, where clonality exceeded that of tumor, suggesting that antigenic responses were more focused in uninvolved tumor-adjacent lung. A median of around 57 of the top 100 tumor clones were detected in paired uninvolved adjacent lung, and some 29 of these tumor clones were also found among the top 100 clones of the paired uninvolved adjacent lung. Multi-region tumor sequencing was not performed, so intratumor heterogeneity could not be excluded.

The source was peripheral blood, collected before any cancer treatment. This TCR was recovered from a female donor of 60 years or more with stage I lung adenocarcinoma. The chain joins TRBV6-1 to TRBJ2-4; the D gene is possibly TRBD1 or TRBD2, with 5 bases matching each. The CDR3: CASRGRGGTKNIQYF. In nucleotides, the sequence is TGTGCCAGCAGGGGCCGGGGCGGTACCAAAAACATTCAGTACTTC.